This T cell receptor beta chain was obtained from a study of CD8 T cells in Susac syndrome. Patients with Susac syndrome met diagnostic criteria defined recently for definite or probable disease. Germline V CDR1 and CDR2: MNHEY, SVGAGI. The CDR3 runs 18 residues. Trimming cost V 2 bases and J 6 bases, with 25 bases left between them. An amount of RNA that ranged from about 0.45 to 1 ug was reverse transcribed with random hexamers. TCRdb reanalysed the immunoSEQ multiplex PCR reads using MiXCR and keeps one entry per CDR3 protein. Found here are about 130,000 distinct CDR3 sequences, more than 90% of them singletons; the top ten hold about 0.2%.

Material for sequencing was CD8+ T cells from PBMCs. The clonotype originates from a human donor with Susac syndrome. This sequence joins TRBV6-5 and TRBJ1-2; no firm D call. CDR3 sequence: CASSYGSRRPGPIDGYTF. As DNA, the CDR3 is TGTGCCAGCAGTTACGGGTCACGAAGACCAGGCCCGATAGATGGCTACACCTTC.